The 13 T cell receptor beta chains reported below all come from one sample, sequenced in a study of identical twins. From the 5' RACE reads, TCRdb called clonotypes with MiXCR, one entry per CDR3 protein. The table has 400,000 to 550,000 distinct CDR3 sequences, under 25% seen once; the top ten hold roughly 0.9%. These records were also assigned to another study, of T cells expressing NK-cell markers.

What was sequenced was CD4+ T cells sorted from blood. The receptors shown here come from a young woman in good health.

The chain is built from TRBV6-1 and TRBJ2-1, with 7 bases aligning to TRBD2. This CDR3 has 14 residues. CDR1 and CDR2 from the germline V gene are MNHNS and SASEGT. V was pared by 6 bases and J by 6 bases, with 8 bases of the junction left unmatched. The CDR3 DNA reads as TGTGCCAGCAGAAAGCGGGATCCTCGCAATGAGCAGTTCTTC. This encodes CASRKRDPRNEQFF.

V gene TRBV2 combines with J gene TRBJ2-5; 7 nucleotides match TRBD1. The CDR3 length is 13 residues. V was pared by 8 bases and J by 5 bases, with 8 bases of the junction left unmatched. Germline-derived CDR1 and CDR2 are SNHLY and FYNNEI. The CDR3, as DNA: TGTGCCAGCGGGACAGACGGGTCGGAGACCCAGTACTTC. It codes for CASGTDGSETQYF. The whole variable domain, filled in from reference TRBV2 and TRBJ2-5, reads EPEVTQTPSHQVTQMGQEVILRCVPISNHLYFYWYRQILGQKVEFLVSFYNNEISEKSEIFDDQFSVERPDGSNFTLKIRSTKLEDSAMYFCASGTDGSETQYFGPGTRLLVL.

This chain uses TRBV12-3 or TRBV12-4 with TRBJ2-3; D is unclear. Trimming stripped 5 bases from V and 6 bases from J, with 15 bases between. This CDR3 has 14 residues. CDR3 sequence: CASSNIARKDTQYF. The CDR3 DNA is TGTGCCAGCAGTAACATAGCCCGCAAGGATACGCAGTATTTT.

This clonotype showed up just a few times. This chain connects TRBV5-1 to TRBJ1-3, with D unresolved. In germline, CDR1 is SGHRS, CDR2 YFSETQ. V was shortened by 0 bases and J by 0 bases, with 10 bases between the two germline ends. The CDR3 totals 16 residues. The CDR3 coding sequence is TGCGCCAGCAGCTTGGGACCGGCCCTCTCTGGAAACACCATATATTTT. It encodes CASSLGPALSGNTIYF.

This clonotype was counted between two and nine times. CDR3 bases: TGTGCCAGCAGTGAAAGGTCGGGAGGGACGGATGAGCAGTTCTTC. Translation gives CASSERSGGTDEQFF. V gene TRBV6-1 combines with J gene TRBJ2-1, with 8 positions matching TRBD2. Germline V gives CDR1 MNHNS, CDR2 SASEGT. This CDR3 has 15 residues. The trim removed 2 bases at V and 8 bases at J, leaving 8 bases unmatched.

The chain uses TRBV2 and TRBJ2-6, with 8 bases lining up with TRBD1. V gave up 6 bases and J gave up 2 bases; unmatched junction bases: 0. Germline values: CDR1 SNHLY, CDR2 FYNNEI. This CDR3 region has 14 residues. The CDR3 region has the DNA TGTGCCAGCAGGGACAGGGCTGGGGCCAACGTCCTGACTTTC. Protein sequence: CASRDRAGANVLTF.

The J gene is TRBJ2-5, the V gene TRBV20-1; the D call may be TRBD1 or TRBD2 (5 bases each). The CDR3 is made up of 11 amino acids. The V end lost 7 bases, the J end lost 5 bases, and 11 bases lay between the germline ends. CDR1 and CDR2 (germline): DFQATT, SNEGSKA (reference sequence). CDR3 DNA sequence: TGCAGTGGGCTTTGGGGGGAGACCCAGTACTTC. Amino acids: CSGLWGETQYF.

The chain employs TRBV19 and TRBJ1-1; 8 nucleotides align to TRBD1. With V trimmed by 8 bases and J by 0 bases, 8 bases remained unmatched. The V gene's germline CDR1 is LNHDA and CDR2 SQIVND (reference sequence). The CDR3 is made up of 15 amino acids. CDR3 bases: TGTGCCAGTGTTCCGCAGGGGGCAATGAACACTGAAGCTTTCTTT. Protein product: CASVPQGAMNTEAFF. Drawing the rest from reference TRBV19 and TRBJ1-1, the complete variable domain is DGGITQSPKYLFRKEGQNVTLSCEQNLNHDAMYWYRQDPGQGLRLIYYSQIVNDFQKGDIAEGYSVSREKKESFPLTVTSAQKNPTAFYLCASVPQGAMNTEAFFGQGTRLTVV.

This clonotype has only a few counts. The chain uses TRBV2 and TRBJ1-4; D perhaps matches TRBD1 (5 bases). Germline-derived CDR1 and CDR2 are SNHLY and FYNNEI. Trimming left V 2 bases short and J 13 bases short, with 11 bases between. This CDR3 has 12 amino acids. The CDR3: CASSELSGTLFF. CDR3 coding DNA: TGTGCCAGCAGTGAACTTTCCGGGACACTGTTTTTT.

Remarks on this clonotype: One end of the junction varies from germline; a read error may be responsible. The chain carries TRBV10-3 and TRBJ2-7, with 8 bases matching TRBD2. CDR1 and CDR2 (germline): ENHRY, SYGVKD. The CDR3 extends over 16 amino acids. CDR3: CAIHSMPSGQTYEQYF. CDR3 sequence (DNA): TGTGCCATCCACTCTATGCCTAGCGGGCAAACCTACGAGCAGTATTTC.

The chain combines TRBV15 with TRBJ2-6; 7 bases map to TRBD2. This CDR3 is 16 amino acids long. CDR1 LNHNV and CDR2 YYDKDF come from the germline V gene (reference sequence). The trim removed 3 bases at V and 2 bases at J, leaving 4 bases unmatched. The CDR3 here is CATSSRRGAGANVLTF. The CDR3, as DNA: TGTGCCACCAGCAGCCGACGGGGGGCTGGGGCCAACGTCCTGACTTTC.

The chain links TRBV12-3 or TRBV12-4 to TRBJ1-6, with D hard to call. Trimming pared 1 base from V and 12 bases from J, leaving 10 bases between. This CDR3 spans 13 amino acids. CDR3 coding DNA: TGTGCCAGCAGTTTAGTGCCGGGCAGACCCCTCCACTTT. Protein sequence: CASSLVPGRPLHF.

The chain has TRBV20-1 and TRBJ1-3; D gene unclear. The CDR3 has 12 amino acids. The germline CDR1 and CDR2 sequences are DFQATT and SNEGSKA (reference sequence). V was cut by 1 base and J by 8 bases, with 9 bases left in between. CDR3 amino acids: CSARVGSDTIYF. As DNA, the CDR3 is TGCAGTGCTAGAGTAGGGTCGGACACCATATATTTT.